These 21 T cell receptor beta chains were sequenced from one sample in a study of CD8+CD57+ T cells in acquired aplastic anemia. Genomic DNA provided the template from which TCR beta VDJ and CDR3 profiles were obtained. TCRdb analysed the reads with MiXCR anew, one entry per CDR3 protein. The table includes 150,000 to 200,000 distinct CDR3 sequences, more than 45% detected once. For sequencing, patients were chosen who had shown expansion of CD8+CD57+ cells by flow cytometry. The sample consisted of sorted CD4+, CD8+, or CD8+CD57+ T cells (not recorded which) from PBMCs. The receptors derive from a human donor with aplastic anemia.

This clonotype was seen at least ten times. This chain joins TRBV7-2 and TRBJ2-2, with D uncertain. There are 13 residues in the CDR3. Per germline, CDR1 SGHTA and CDR2 FQGNSA. The germline V and J ends were trimmed by 1 base and 6 bases, with 6 bases remaining between them. The CDR3 DNA follows: TGTGCCAGCAGCTTAGGTCCTTCCGGGGAGCTGTTTTTT. Residues: CASSLGPSGELFF. Looking up the rest from reference TRBV7-2 and TRBJ2-2 gives the full variable domain: GAGVSQSPSNKVTEKGKDVELRCDPISGHTALYWYRQSLGQGLEFLIYFQGNSAPDKSGLPSDRFSAERTGGSVSTLTIQRTQQEDSAVYLCASSLGPSGELFFGEGSRLTVL.

V and J are TRBV7-3 and TRBJ2-5; D uncertain. CDR1 is SGHTA, CDR2 FQGTGA, per germline. The CDR3 sequence is 11 residues long. The V gene lost 4 bases and the J gene lost 5 bases, with 5 bases spanning the gap. For the CDR3, the DNA is TGTGCCAGCAGCTCTCCCGAGACCCAGTACTTC. Translation gives CASSSPETQYF.

On this clonotype itself: The junction differs from germline at one of its ends, possibly a read error. The chain couples TRBV7-2 to TRBJ2-2; 9 bases map to TRBD1. Germline V gene data show CDR1 as SGHTA and CDR2 as FQGNSA. The CDR3 contains 14 residues. The CDR3 nucleotides read TGTGCTAGCAGAGGGACAGGGAGAACCGGGGAGCTGTTTTTT. Its translation is CASRGTGRTGELFF.

Many counts were recorded for this clonotype. At one end, the junction sequence differs from germline, possibly due to a read error. The chain carries TRBV6-1 and TRBJ1-3, with D maybe TRBD1 (5 bases). This CDR3 is built from 13 residues. Germline V gene data show CDR1 as MNHNS and CDR2 as SASEGT. CDR3 loop: CASREGAGNTIYF. The CDR3 DNA is TGTGCCAGCAGGGAAGGGGCTGGAAACACCATATATTTT.

The chain is built from TRBV7-9 and TRBJ1-1, with TRBD1 matching 10 bases. The CDR3 runs to 15 residues. V trimming: 5 bases; J trimming: 5 bases; junction bases outside the gene matches: 8. Looked up from germline, CDR1 is SEHNR and CDR2 is FQNEAQ (reference sequence). The CDR3 spells CASSTRQGARTEAFF. In nucleotides, the CDR3 is TGTGCCAGCAGCACCCGACAGGGGGCGCGGACTGAAGCTTTCTTT.

The chain has TRBV29-1 and TRBJ2-7, with D tentatively TRBD2 (5 bases). The germline V and J ends were trimmed by 5 bases and 2 bases, with 10 bases remaining between them. CDR1 is SQVTM and CDR2 is ANQGSEA in the germline V gene. The CDR3 runs to 12 residues. The CDR3 loop reads CSVRAVTYEQYF. CDR3 DNA: TGCAGCGTTAGAGCGGTTACCTACGAGCAGTACTTC.

This clonotype appeared many times. The chain combines TRBV4-3 with TRBJ2-2, with D perhaps matching TRBD1 or TRBD2 (5 bases each). V lost 0 bases, J lost 6 bases, and 8 bases lay in between. This CDR3 is built from 14 residues. Germline V lookup: CDR1 LGHNA, CDR2 YSLEER. CDR3: CASSQDWGSGELFF. CDR3 coding DNA: TGCGCCAGCAGCCAAGATTGGGGGTCCGGGGAGCTGTTTTTT.

This chain uses TRBV6-1 with TRBJ1-5; unclear D gene. Germline CDR1 and CDR2: MNHNS and SASEGT. The V gene lost 0 bases and the J gene lost 0 bases, with 15 bases spanning the gap. This CDR3 is built from 18 residues. The CDR3 bases are TGTGCCAGCAGTGAAGCCCACCGACGGCCCTATAGCAATCAGCCCCAGCATTTT. Encoded protein: CASSEAHRRPYSNQPQHF.

This clonotype was counted once. Just one base apart from a much larger clone, this may be a read error. The CDR3 carries no conserved terminal phenylalanine or tryptophan, so it likely arises from a read error. The V and J genes are TRBV5-1 and TRBJ1-1; D is undetermined. Germline V gene data show CDR1 as SGHRS and CDR2 as YFSETQ. The CDR3 runs 13 residues. Trimming took 7 bases from V and 0 from J, leaving 10 bases between them. CDR3 sequence: CASAQAMNTEAFL. The CDR3 DNA reads TGCGCCAGCGCCCAAGCCATGAACACTGAAGCTTTCCTT.

At least ten counts were recorded for this clonotype. The chain recombines TRBV20-1 with TRBJ2-3, with 9 bases fitting TRBD2. The J segment lost 2 bases and the V segment lost 3 bases, leaving 6 bases of the junction unmatched. The CDR3 spans 15 residues. The germline gives CDR1 DFQATT, CDR2 SNEGSKA (reference sequence). In nucleotides, the CDR3 is TGCAGTGCTAGTCCCCTAGCGGGGCCCACAGATACGCAGTATTTT. As protein: CSASPLAGPTDTQYF.

This sequence joins TRBV20-1 and TRBJ1-2, with TRBD1 matching 8 bases. Looked up from germline, CDR1 is DFQATT and CDR2 is SNEGSKA (reference sequence). Germline trimming cut 5 bases from V and 8 bases from J; bases unmatched to any gene: 10. This CDR3 spans 13 amino acids. This chain's CDR3 is CSADPDRAVGYTF. The CDR3, as DNA: TGCAGTGCTGATCCGGACAGGGCAGTCGGCTACACCTTC.

The chain has TRBV11-2 and TRBJ1-6; 9 bases are shared with TRBD1. V shed 4 bases and J 7 bases; nucleotides not matched to a gene: 11. This CDR3 spans 17 amino acids. The V gene's germline CDR1 is SGHAT and CDR2 FQNNGV. CDR3 sequence reads: CASSSTRDREVNSPLHF. In DNA, the CDR3 is TGTGCCAGCAGCTCCACCCGGGACAGGGAGGTGAATTCACCCCTCCACTTT.

The rearrangement links TRBV10-3 to TRBJ1-1; 7 bases are a match to TRBD1. Germline-derived CDR1 and CDR2 are ENHRY and SYGVKD. This CDR3 has 11 residues. Trimming removed 11 bases from V and 12 bases from J; junction bases left unmatched: 12. This CDR3 is CAASGGQAPFF. CDR3 coding DNA: TGTGCCGCCTCAGGGGGGCAGGCCCCTTTCTTT.

This clonotype occurred many times. The chain uses TRBV12-3 or TRBV12-4 and TRBJ1-1; D call uncertain. The length of the CDR3 is 14 residues. The V and J ends lost 0 bases and 4 bases respectively, with 9 bases between them. The CDR3 reads CASSLARGITEAFF. CDR3 coding DNA: TGTGCCAGCAGTTTAGCGCGGGGTATCACTGAAGCTTTCTTT.

The chain couples TRBV10-3 to TRBJ2-2, with 10 bases aligning to TRBD1. With V trimmed by 4 bases and J by 0 bases, 2 bases remained unmatched. The CDR3 is made up of 16 amino acids. The germline CDR1 and CDR2 sequences are ENHRY and SYGVKD. The CDR3: CAISVGTGANTGELFF. The CDR3 nucleotides are TGTGCCATCAGTGTTGGGACAGGGGCGAACACCGGGGAGCTGTTTTTT.

This chain uses TRBV25-1 with TRBJ1-1, with D hard to call. This CDR3 contains 11 residues. Germline V gene lookup returns CDR1 MGHDK and CDR2 SYGVNS. Trimming took off 1 base at V and 6 bases at J, with 3 bases between the two ends. The CDR3 DNA follows: TGTGCCAGCAGTGAATCCGCTGAAGCTTTCTTT. This codes for CASSESAEAFF.

In its sample, this clonotype was seen many times. V is TRBV13 and J is TRBJ2-7; 10 nucleotides match TRBD1. CDR1 is PRHDT, CDR2 FYEKMQ, per germline (reference sequence). The CDR3 has 19 residues. The ends lost 0 bases at V and 4 bases at J; junction bases unmatched: 15. CDR3 sequence (DNA): TGTGCCAGCAGCTTAGGGGTGGGACAGGGGCTCTCGGGACCATACGAGCAGTACTTC. Translating it yields CASSLGVGQGLSGPYEQYF. The variable domain in full, with the rest retrieved from reference TRBV13 and TRBJ2-7, is AAGVIQSPRHLIKEKRETATLKCYPIPRHDTVYWYQQGPGQDPQFLISFYEKMQSDKGSIPDRFSAQQFSDYHSELNMSSLELGDSALYFCASSLGVGQGLSGPYEQYFGPGTRLTVT.

With respect to this clonotype: This may come from a read error, since a much larger clone is one base off. The conserved phenylalanine or tryptophan normally closing the CDR3 is absent here, so this likely arose from a read error. The rearrangement joins TRBV12-3 or TRBV12-4 to TRBJ1-1; D gene unclear. V was shortened by 0 bases and J by 4 bases, with 9 bases between the two germline ends. The CDR3 has 14 amino acids. DNA for the CDR3: TGTGCCAGCAGTTTAGCGCGGGGTATCACTGAAGCTTTCCTT. Residues: CASSLARGITEAFL.

This clonotype was observed at least ten times. The V call is TRBV14, the J call TRBJ2-5; D is unresolved. Trimming left V 0 bases short and J 2 bases short, with 7 bases between. CDR1 SGHDN and CDR2 FVKESK come from the germline V gene. The CDR3 loop spans 14 amino acids. DNA for the CDR3: TGTGCCAGCAGCCAAGATCTTCGACAAGAGACCCAGTACTTC. Its translation: CASSQDLRQETQYF.

The CDR3 sequence: CASSVGQGGDYGYTF. In nucleotides, the CDR3 is TGTGCCAGCAGTGTAGGGCAGGGTGGTGACTATGGCTACACCTTC. The chain couples TRBV2 to TRBJ1-2; D is possibly TRBD1 (5 bases). V was pared by 4 bases and J by 3 bases, with 15 bases between. The CDR3 totals 15 residues. Germline assignment: CDR1 SNHLY and CDR2 FYNNEI. Full variable domain (outside the CDR3, taken from reference TRBV2 and TRBJ1-2): EPEVTQTPSHQVTQMGQEVILRCVPISNHLYFYWYRQILGQKVEFLVSFYNNEISEKSEIFDDQFSVERPDGSNFTLKIRSTKLEDSAMYFCASSVGQGGDYGYTFGSGTRLTVV.

The table lists this clonotype with many counts. The rearrangement links TRBV7-2 to TRBJ2-1, with D maybe TRBD1 (6 bases). The CDR3 covers 14 residues. The germline CDR1 and CDR2 sequences are SGHTA and FQGNSA. Trimming took 4 bases from V and 5 from J, leaving 12 bases between them. The CDR3 sequence is CASSSPGQHNEQFF. CDR3 sequence (DNA): TGTGCCAGCAGCTCACCGGGACAACACAATGAGCAGTTCTTC.